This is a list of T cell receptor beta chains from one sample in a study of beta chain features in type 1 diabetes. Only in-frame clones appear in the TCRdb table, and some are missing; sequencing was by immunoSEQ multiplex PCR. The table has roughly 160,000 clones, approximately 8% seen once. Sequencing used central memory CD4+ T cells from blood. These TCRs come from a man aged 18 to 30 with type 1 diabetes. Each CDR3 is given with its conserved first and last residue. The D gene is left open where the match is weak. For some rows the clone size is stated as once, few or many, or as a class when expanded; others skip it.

CDR3aa: CASSEQRRIQYF
CDR3nt: TGTGCCAGCAGTGAACAGCGAAGGATCCAGTACTTC
abundance: many
j_gene: TRBJ2-5
v_gene: TRBV2
d_gene: -

CDR3aa: CASSQGAGGNTGELFF
CDR3nt: TGCGCCAGCAGCCAAGGCGCAGGGGGCAACACCGGGGAGCTGTTTTTT
abundance: few
j_gene: TRBJ2-2
v_gene: TRBV4-3
d_gene: TRBD1

CDR3aa: CAISEGAGGNLGETQYF
CDR3nt: TGTGCCATCAGTGAAGGGGCGGGGGGGAACCTCGGAGAGACCCAGTACTTC
abundance: few
j_gene: TRBJ2-5
v_gene: TRBV10-3
d_gene: TRBD2

CDR3aa: CASSSLQGYAEAFF
CDR3nt: TGTGCCAGCAGTTCCTTACAGGGTTACGCTGAAGCTTTCTTT
abundance: few
j_gene: TRBJ1-1
v_gene: TRBV27
d_gene: -

CDR3aa: CASRAETGGVTEAFF
CDR3nt: TGTGCCAGCCGGGCGGAGACAGGGGGAGTCACTGAAGCTTTCTTT
abundance: -
j_gene: TRBJ1-1
v_gene: TRBV28
d_gene: TRBD1

CDR3aa: CASRLERGTDTQYF
CDR3nt: TGCGCCAGCCGCCTAGAGAGGGGCACAGATACGCAGTATTTT
abundance: few
j_gene: TRBJ2-3
v_gene: TRBV10-2
d_gene: -

CDR3aa: CASSPEDYSRGRQFF
CDR3nt: TGTGCCAGCTCACCAGAGGACTACTCTAGAGGACGACAGTTCTTC
abundance: -
j_gene: TRBJ2-1
v_gene: TRBV18
d_gene: -

CDR3aa: CASSALTSGRAGYEQFF
CDR3nt: TGTGCCAGTAGTGCCCTAACTAGCGGGAGGGCCGGGTATGAGCAGTTCTTC
abundance: few
j_gene: TRBJ2-1
v_gene: TRBV19
d_gene: TRBD2

CDR3aa: CASSLDNPRGIQYF
CDR3nt: TGTGCCAGCAGCTTAGATAATCCCCGGGGCATTCAGTACTTC
abundance: few
j_gene: TRBJ2-4
v_gene: TRBV11-2
d_gene: -

CDR3aa: CASSLGQRNEKLFF
CDR3nt: TGTGCCAGCAGCTTAGGACAGCGTAATGAAAAACTGTTTTTT
abundance: -
j_gene: TRBJ1-4
v_gene: TRBV11-2
d_gene: -

CDR3aa: CAWDRGLRDEQFF
CDR3nt: TGTGCCTGGGACAGGGGGCTAAGGGATGAGCAGTTCTTC
abundance: few
j_gene: TRBJ2-1
v_gene: TRBV30
d_gene: TRBD1

CDR3aa: CASRQRPTTNEKLFF
CDR3nt: TGTGCCAGTAGGCAGCGACCGACAACTAATGAAAAACTGTTTTTT
abundance: few
j_gene: TRBJ1-4
v_gene: TRBV19
d_gene: -

CDR3aa: CSVMTTSGGEQFF
CDR3nt: TGCAGCGTCATGACAACTAGCGGGGGGGAGCAGTTCTTC
abundance: -
j_gene: TRBJ2-1
v_gene: TRBV29-1
d_gene: TRBD2

CDR3aa: CASSVGLLSTDTQYF
CDR3nt: TGCGCCAGCAGCGTCGGACTATTAAGCACAGATACGCAGTATTTT
abundance: -
j_gene: TRBJ2-3
v_gene: TRBV5-1
d_gene: -